This TCR beta chain came from a study of identical twins. The study, taken as a whole, reports: Rather than following the same donors, the conclusions depended on cross-sectional statistical analysis.

This clonotype was found many times. Its antigen is unidentified. TCRdb independently ran MiXCR on the 5' RACE reads; one entry per CDR3 protein. The table has 640,000 or so distinct CDR3 sequences, roughly 6.2% seen once. The TCR originated in a young man in good health. What was sequenced was naive T cells sorted from blood.

CDR3 nucleotide sequence: TGTGCCAGCAGGCCCGGGACGCCTGGCTACAATGAGCAGTTCTTC. Its translation: CASRPGTPGYNEQFF. The rearrangement links TRBV6-2 or TRBV6-3 to TRBJ2-1; D may correspond to TRBD1 or TRBD2 (5 bases each). V was shortened by 6 bases and J by 3 bases, with 15 bases between the two germline ends. CDR3 length equals 15 residues. Germline assignment: CDR1 MNHEY and CDR2 SVGEGT.